The rows below give T cell receptor beta chains drawn from one sample of a study of T cells in localized non-small cell lung cancer. Sequenced by immunoSEQ multiplex PCR; TCRdb stores in-frame clones only, minus some. The sample lists over a thousand clones, roughly 20% occurring once. The specimen comprised normal lung tissue next to the tumor, sampled before any cancer treatment. The receptors derive from a male donor aged 60 or over with stage I lung adenocarcinoma. Both conserved end residues are part of each CDR3. D genes are given only for firm matches. A row's size may be missing; if present it is once, few, many or a size class.

TRBV9,TRBD1,.,TRBJ1-4,TGTGCCAGCAGCGTTAGACAGGGATTTAATGAAAAACTGTTTTTT,CASSVRQGFNEKLFF
TRBV18,.,.,TRBJ2-4,TGTGCCAGCTCACCCCCCGGGGACTGGATGGCCAAAAACATTCAGTACTTC,CASSPPGDWMAKNIQYF
TRBV4-1,.,medium-sized,TRBJ2-1,TGCGCCAGCAGCCAAGAGGGCAGCAATGAGCAGTTCTTC,CASSQEGSNEQFF
TRBV11-3,.,.,TRBJ2-1,TGTGCCAGCAGCGCCGGTTTTGTTCGGGACGGACACAATGAGCAGTTCTTC,CASSAGFVRDGHNEQFF
TRBV29-1,.,.,TRBJ1-2,TGCAGCGTTGAAGGAGGGCTCGGAGGGGTAAATAACTATGGCTACACCTTC,CSVEGGLGGVNNYGYTF
TRBV23-1,.,.,TRBJ2-2,TGCGCCAGCAGCCCCCAAAACACCGGGGAGCTGTTTTTT,CASSPQNTGELFF
TRBV23-1,.,.,TRBJ2-3,TGCGCCAGCAGTCAATTTGGGCTAGCCAGAGATACGCAGTATTTT,CASSQFGLARDTQYF
TRBV9,TRBD2,few,TRBJ2-3,TGTGCCAGCAGTTCCGAAGAGGGACTAGCGGGGATGAGCACAGATACGCAGTATTTT,CASSSEEGLAGMSTDTQYF
TRBV11-3,.,.,TRBJ1-3,TGTGCCAGCAGCCCTGGGCCAGGGTACTCTGGAAACACCATATATTTT,CASSPGPGYSGNTIYF
TRBV9,TRBD2,few,TRBJ2-3,TGTGCCAGCAGCGTCCCGGGGGGAGCGGCAGATACGCAGTATTTT,CASSVPGGAADTQYF
TRBV11-3,TRBD1,few,TRBJ2-7,TGTGCCAGCAGCTTAGGGACAGGGAATTACGAGCAGTACTTC,CASSLGTGNYEQYF
TRBV16,.,large,TRBJ2-1,TGTGCCAGCAGCCGCGGACCCAACCAAAGACCCTTCTTC,CASSRGPNQRPFF
TRBV11-3,TRBD1,few,TRBJ2-5,TGTGCCAGCAGCGACGGACAGGGGGAAGAGACCCAGTACTTC,CASSDGQGEETQYF
TRBV6-8,.,large,TRBJ2-3,TGTGCCAGCAGTTACGGGGACCACCCGGGCACAGATACGCAGTATTTT,CASSYGDHPGTDTQYF
TRBV11-3,.,few,TRBJ2-1,TGTGCCAGCAGCCCCCCACCCGGGACTGTCTACAATGAGCAGTTCTTC,CASSPPPGTVYNEQFF
TRBV11-3,TRBD1,large,TRBJ1-1,TGTGCCAGCAGCCCCTACCTTGGGACAGGGCCTAATGGGGCTTTCTTT,CASSPYLGTGPNGAFF
TRBV6-8,.,.,TRBJ2-1,TGTGCCAGCGCTGTGAACTCCTACAATGAGCAGTTCTTC,CASAVNSYNEQFF
TRBV28,.,.,TRBJ2-7,TGTGCCAGCAGTACTCCCGCAGGGGCCCCGTCCTACGAGCAGTACTTC,CASSTPAGAPSYEQYF
TRBV30,TRBD1,few,TRBJ1-1,TGTGCCTGGAACTTGGGACAGGTGAACACTGAAGCTTTCTTT,CAWNLGQVNTEAFF
TRBV11-3,.,medium-sized,TRBJ2-3,TGTGCCAGCAGCTTTGGGGGAGCAACAGATACGCAGTATTTT,CASSFGGATDTQYF
TRBV29-1,.,.,TRBJ1-4,TGCAGCGTCGCACCGGGACAAAATGAAAAACTGTTTTTT,CSVAPGQNEKLFF
TRBV9,.,.,TRBJ2-1,TGTGCCAGCAGCCCCGGAGGCACCTACAATGAGCAGTTCTTC,CASSPGGTYNEQFF
TRBV6-8,.,few,TRBJ1-1,TGTGCCAGCAGTTACTCGCGGGACACGGGCGCTGAAGCTTTCTTT,CASSYSRDTGAEAFF
TRBV11-3,.,.,TRBJ1-3,TGTGCCAGCAGCCCCCAGGGCCCTTACACAATTACTGGAAACACCATATATTTT,CASSPQGPYTITGNTIYF
TRBV10-1,.,few,TRBJ1-5,TGCGCCAGCAGTGATGCGGGATATAGCAATCAGCCCCAGCATTTT,CASSDAGYSNQPQHF
TRBV18,TRBD2,.,TRBJ2-6,TGTGCCAGCTCACGACTAGCGGGAGCAAGCCCCCCTGGGGCCAACGTCCTGACTTTC,CASSRLAGASPPGANVLTF
TRBV1,.,few,TRBJ2-3,TGCGCCAGCAGCCAAGTTTTAAGCGGGGGGACAGATACGCAGTATTTT,CASSQVLSGGTDTQYF
TRBV10-2,.,.,TRBJ1-4,TGCGCCAGCAGTGCCCGGGACAAACCAAATGAAAAACTGTTTTTT,CASSARDKPNEKLFF
TRBV30,TRBD1,.,TRBJ1-4,TGTGCCTGGAGTCCACAGGGGGGCGGCGAAAAACTGTTTTTT,CAWSPQGGGEKLFF
TRBV28,.,.,TRBJ1-1,TGTGCCAGCAGTTTACGGCCGGCACTGAACACTGAAGCTTTCTTT,CASSLRPALNTEAFF
TRBV28,TRBD1,.,TRBJ1-2,TGTGCCAGCAGCTCAGACAGGGCCAAGTATGGCTACACCTTC,CASSSDRAKYGYTF
TRBV14,TRBD1,.,TRBJ2-1,TGTGCCAGCAGCCAAGTCCCGGGACAGGGAGACAATGAGCAGTTCTTC,CASSQVPGQGDNEQFF
TRBV6-8,TRBD2,few,TRBJ2-7,TGTGCCAGCAGCGTTTATTCCCGTACGTACCGGGAGGACGAGCAGTACTTC,CASSVYSRTYREDEQYF
TRBV6-8,.,medium-sized,TRBJ2-5,TGTGCCAGCAGTAACGGGGCAGTAGGAACCCAAGAGACCCAGTACTTC,CASSNGAVGTQETQYF
TRBV29-1,.,large,TRBJ2-7,TGCAGCTACCGGGACACAGAGTACGAGCAGTACTTC,CSYRDTEYEQYF
TRBV18,.,.,TRBJ1-2,TGTGCCAGCTCACCAAGGGCAATCTTCTATGGCTACACCTTC,CASSPRAIFYGYTF
TRBV11-3,TRBD2,few,TRBJ2-1,TGTGCCAGCAGCTTAGGGCTAGCGGGGACGCAAAAGCAGTTCTTC,CASSLGLAGTQKQFF
TRBV2,TRBD2,few,TRBJ2-3,TGTGCCAGCAGGGTGGGGAGGGCCACAGATACGCAGTATTTT,CASRVGRATDTQYF
TRBV11-3,.,.,TRBJ2-4,TGTGCCAGCAGCTTAGGGCGGGTGGACAAAAACATTCAGTACTTC,CASSLGRVDKNIQYF